This TCR beta chain stems from a study of T cell repertoires in ileal Crohn's disease (dated by TCRdb to the late 2010s). With respect to the entire study: The median duration of disease was around 8 years, and at the time of surgery around 35% of patients were active smokers. Surgery was performed for a complication in all patients, with stricturing disease in about 60% and penetrating disease in approximately 40%. Roughly half of the patients were given postoperative therapy, with 15 to 20 on anti-TNF agents and 11 on thiopurines. MI samples were biopsies from the proximal margin of the surgical specimen. For commercial TCRB immunosequencing, about 500 nanograms of biopsy DNA were submitted for each sample. The TCR repertoire was analysed in fewer than 65 patients with Crohn's disease drawn from a prospective multicentre cohort. Running in parallel with the study was a multicentre cohort set up to find predictors of early endoscopic recurrence following ileocolonic resection. A Rutgeerts score above i0 was used to define endoscopic postoperative recurrence. A total of some 170 mucosal samples from about 50 patients were sequenced, with samples obtained at several locations on the surgical specimen and at postoperative endoscopy.

The label giving this sample's time point can be read as: proximal margin of the surgical specimen (macroscopically non-inflamed). To be eligible, patients had to be adults with ileal or ileocolonic Crohn's disease and an indication for ileocolonic resection. Before DNA extraction, whole ileal mucosal biopsies were kept frozen at -80 degrees C. Genomic DNA was extracted from frozen whole biopsies using a TRizol-based method and was quantified with a NanoDrop 2000 spectrophotometer. What the research found in general, with its limitations: Endoscopic recurrence was linked to a higher percentage of high-frequency clones at surgery, and recurrence occurred in every patient whose clonality exceeded 26.8% (18/57). Patients who were active smokers at surgery had a significantly higher proportion of clonal expansions than non-smokers (around 26% vs 18%, p=0.02). Sorted CD8 T cells carried more high-frequency clones than CD4 T cells, suggesting mucosal expansions were mainly CD8. Only a subgroup of patients, of unstated size, had mucosal CD4 and CD8 T cells sorted and sequenced.

The library was obtained by the immunoSEQ multiplex PCR assay. A two-step, amplification bias-controlled multiplex PCR was used by Adaptive Biotechnology to amplify CDR3 regions from genomic DNA. Primers covering every V and J gene segment were used in the first PCR, while barcodes and Illumina adapters were added in the second PCR. CDR3 libraries were sequenced using an Illumina instrument. Per the source publication's procedure: Analysis combined the vendor-provided pipelines with custom analysis of raw data in R/Bioconductor under R version 3.3.0. Clonality, which ranges from 0 to 1, was calculated as the inverse of the normalised Shannon entropy across all productive clones. High-frequency clones were defined as the share of the repertoire taken up by the top 100 clones, keeping only clones that passed a 95% confidence test. The Simpson index measured repertoire diversity, and the Morisita-Horn index measured overlap between samples. The clones in this table, taken by TCRdb from immuneACCESS, are in-frame only. Not every clone is retained; where verified, under half of the shortfall comes from an unresolved V gene, and the cause of the rest is unknown. V and J calls and clone size are as listed in that table; D and trimming were resolved from the DNA. For this sample the table gives hundreds of clones, of which about 96% were detected only once. Under 8% of the sample goes to the ten largest clones.

Notes on this clone: Its antigen has not been determined. Base qualities are not recorded, but no much larger clone differs from it by a single base.

The CDR3 measures 13 amino acids from cysteine to phenylalanine. The sequence is cut down to CDR3 DNA, 39 bases in frame from base 1. CDR1 and CDR2 (LNHDA, SQIVND) derive from the germline V gene (reference sequence). Trimming costs V 5 bases and J 9 bases, and their ends lie 14 bases apart. The clonotype comes from an adult with Crohn's disease. The rearranged chain carries TRBV19 and TRBJ2-1; TRBD1 is perhaps the D gene, given 5 matching bases. Source material: ileal tissue. The DNA sequence is given as TGTGCCAGTAGTCTCGACCAAAGGGGTGAGCAGTTCTTC. The resulting protein is CASSLDQRGEQFF.